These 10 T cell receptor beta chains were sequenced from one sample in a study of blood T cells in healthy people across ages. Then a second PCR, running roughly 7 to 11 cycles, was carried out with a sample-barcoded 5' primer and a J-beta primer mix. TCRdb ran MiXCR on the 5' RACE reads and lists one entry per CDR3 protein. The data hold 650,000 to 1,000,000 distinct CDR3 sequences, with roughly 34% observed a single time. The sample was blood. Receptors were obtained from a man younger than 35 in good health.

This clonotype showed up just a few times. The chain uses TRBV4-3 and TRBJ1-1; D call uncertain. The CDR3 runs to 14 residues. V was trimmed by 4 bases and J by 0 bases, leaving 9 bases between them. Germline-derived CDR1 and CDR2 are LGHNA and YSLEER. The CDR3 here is CASSRNPLNTEAFF. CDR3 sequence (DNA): TGCGCCAGCAGCCGAAACCCTTTGAACACTGAAGCTTTCTTT.

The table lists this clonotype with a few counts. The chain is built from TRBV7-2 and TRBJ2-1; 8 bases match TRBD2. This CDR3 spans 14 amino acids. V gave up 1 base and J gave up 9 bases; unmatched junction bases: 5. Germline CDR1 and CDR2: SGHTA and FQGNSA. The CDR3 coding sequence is TGTGCCAGCAGCTTAGGTAGCGGGGAAGGTGAGCAGTTCTTC. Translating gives CASSLGSGEGEQFF.

The CDR3 here is CASSGDRGLGEQFF. The CDR3 DNA is TGTGCCAGCAGTGGGGACAGGGGCTTGGGTGAGCAGTTCTTC. The chain recombines TRBV12-3 or TRBV12-4 with TRBJ2-1, with 10 bases aligning to TRBD1. The CDR3 contains 14 residues. V trimming: 5 bases; J trimming: 9 bases; junction bases outside the gene matches: 7.

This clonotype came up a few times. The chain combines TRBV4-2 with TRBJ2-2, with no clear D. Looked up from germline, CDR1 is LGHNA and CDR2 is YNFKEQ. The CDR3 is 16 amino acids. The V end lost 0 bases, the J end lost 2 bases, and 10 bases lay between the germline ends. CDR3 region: CASSQEQNRNTGELFF. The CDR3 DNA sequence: TGTGCCAGCAGCCAAGAACAGAATAGAAACACCGGGGAGCTGTTTTTT.

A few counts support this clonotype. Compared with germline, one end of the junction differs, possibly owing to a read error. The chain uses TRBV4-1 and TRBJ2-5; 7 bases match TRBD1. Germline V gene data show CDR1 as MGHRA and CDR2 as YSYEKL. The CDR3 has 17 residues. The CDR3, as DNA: TGCGCCAGCAGCCAAGATCTCGACAGGGCCTACCAAGGGACCCAGTACTTC. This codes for CASSQDLDRAYQGTQYF.

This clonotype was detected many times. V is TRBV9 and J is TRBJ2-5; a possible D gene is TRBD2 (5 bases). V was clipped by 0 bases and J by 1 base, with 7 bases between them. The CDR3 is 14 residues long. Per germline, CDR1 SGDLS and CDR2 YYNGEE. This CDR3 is CASSVGLAQETQYF. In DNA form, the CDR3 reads TGTGCCAGCAGCGTAGGTCTAGCCCAAGAGACCCAGTACTTC.

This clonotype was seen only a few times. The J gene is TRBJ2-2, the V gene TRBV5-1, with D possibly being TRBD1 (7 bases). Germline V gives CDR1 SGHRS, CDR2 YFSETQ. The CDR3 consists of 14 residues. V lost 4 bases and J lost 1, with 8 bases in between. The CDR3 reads CASSQGGNTGELFF. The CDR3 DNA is TGCGCCAGCAGCCAGGGGGGGAACACCGGGGAGCTGTTTTTT.

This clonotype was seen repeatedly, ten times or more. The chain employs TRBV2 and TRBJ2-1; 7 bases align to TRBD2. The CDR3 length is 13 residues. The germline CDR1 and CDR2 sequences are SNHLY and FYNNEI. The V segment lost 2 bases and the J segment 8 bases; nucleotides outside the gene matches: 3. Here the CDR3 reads CASSERTRDEQFF. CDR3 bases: TGTGCCAGCAGTGAAAGGACTAGGGATGAGCAGTTCTTC.

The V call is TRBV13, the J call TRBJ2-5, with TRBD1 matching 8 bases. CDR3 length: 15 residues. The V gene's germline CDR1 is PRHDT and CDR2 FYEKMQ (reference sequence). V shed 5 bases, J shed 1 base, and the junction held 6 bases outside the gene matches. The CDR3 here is CASSVVGQAQETQYF. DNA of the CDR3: TGTGCCAGCAGCGTAGTGGGACAGGCCCAAGAGACCCAGTACTTC.

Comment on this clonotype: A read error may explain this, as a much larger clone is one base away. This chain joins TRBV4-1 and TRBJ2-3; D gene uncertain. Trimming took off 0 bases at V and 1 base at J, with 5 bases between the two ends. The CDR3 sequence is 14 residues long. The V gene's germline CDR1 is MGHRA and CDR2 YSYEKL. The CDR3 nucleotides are TGCGCCAGCAGCCAAGACGACGGCACAGATACGCAGTATTTT. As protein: CASSQDDGTDTQYF.